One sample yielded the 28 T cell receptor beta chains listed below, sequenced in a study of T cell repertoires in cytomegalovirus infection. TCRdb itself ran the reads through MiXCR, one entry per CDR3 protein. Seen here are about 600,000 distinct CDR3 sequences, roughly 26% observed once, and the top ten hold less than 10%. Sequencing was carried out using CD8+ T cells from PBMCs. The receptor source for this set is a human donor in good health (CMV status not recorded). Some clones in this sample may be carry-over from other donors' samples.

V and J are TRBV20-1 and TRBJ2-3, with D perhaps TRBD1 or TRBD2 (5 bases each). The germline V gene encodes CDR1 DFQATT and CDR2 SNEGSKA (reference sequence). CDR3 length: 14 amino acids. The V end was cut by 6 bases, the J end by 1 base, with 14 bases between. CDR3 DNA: TGCAGTGCGTACGGGACCAGGCGCACAGATACGCAGTATTTT. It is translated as CSAYGTRRTDTQYF.

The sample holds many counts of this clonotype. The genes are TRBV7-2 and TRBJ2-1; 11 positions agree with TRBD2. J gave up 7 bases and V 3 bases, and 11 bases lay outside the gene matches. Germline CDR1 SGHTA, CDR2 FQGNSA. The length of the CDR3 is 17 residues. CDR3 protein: CASSFTSGGLVPNEQFF. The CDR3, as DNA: TGTGCCAGCAGCTTTACTAGCGGGGGCCTGGTACCGAATGAGCAGTTCTTC. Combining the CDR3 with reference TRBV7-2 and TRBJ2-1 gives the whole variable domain GAGVSQSPSNKVTEKGKDVELRCDPISGHTALYWYRQSLGQGLEFLIYFQGNSAPDKSGLPSDRFSAERTGGSVSTLTIQRTQQEDSAVYLCASSFTSGGLVPNEQFFGPGTRLTVL.

The DNA for the CDR3 is TGTGCCAGTAGTATATGGGTGGGACAGGGCGGAGGTGATGAGCAGTTCTTC. Protein sequence: CASSIWVGQGGGDEQFF. The V gene is TRBV19, the J gene TRBJ2-1; 9 nucleotides align to TRBD1. The germline V gene has CDR1 LNHDA and CDR2 SQIVND (reference sequence). V gave up 2 bases and J gave up 8 bases; unmatched junction bases: 13. The CDR3 has 17 amino acids. The full variable domain, with the rest looked up from reference TRBV19 and TRBJ2-1, is DGGITQSPKYLFRKEGQNVTLSCEQNLNHDAMYWYRQDPGQGLRLIYYSQIVNDFQKGDIAEGYSVSREKKESFPLTVTSAQKNPTAFYLCASSIWVGQGGGDEQFFGPGTRLTVL.

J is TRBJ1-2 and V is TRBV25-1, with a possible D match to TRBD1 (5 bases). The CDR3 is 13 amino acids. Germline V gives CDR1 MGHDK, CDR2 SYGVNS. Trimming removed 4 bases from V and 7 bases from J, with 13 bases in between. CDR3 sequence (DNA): TGTGCCAGCAGTGTCTCGGTAGGGGTTGGCTACACCTTC. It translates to CASSVSVGVGYTF.

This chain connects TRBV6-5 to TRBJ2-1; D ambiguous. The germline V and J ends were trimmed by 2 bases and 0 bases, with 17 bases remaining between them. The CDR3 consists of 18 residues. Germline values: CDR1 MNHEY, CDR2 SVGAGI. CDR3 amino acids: CASSYPSLGSSSYNEQFF. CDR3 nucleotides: TGTGCCAGCAGTTACCCCTCGCTGGGGTCCAGCTCCTACAATGAGCAGTTCTTC.

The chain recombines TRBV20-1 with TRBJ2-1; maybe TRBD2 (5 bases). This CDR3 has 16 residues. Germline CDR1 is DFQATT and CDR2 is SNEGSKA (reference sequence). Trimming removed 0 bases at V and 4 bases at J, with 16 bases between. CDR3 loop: CSARDRDSVGYNEQFF. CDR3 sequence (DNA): TGCAGTGCTAGAGATAGGGATAGCGTAGGATACAATGAGCAGTTCTTC.

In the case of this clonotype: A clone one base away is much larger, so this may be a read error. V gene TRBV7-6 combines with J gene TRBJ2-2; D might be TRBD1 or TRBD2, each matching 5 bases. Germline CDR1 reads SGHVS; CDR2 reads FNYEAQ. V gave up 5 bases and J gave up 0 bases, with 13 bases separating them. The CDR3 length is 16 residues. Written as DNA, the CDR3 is TGTGCCAGCAGCAACCGGGACCTGGCGAACACCGGGGAGCTGTTTTTT. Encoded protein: CASSNRDLANTGELFF.

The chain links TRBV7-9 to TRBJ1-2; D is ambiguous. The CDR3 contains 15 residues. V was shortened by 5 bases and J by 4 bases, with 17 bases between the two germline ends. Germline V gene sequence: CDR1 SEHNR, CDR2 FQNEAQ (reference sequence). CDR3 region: CASSHMTDFGYGYTF. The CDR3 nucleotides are TGTGCCAGCAGCCATATGACCGATTTTGGCTATGGCTACACCTTC.

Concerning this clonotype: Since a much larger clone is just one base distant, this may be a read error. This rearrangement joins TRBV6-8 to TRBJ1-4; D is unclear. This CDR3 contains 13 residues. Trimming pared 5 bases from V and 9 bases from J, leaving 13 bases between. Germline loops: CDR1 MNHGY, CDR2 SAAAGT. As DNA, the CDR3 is TGTGCCAGCAGTGACACCGAAGGTAAAAAACTGTTTTTT. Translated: CASSDTEGKKLFF.

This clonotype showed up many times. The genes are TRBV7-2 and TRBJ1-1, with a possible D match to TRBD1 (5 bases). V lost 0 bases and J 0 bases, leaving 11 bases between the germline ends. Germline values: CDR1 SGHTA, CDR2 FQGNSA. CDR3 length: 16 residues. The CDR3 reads CASSLAQGYLNTEAFF. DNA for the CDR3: TGTGCCAGCAGCTTAGCGCAGGGCTATTTGAACACTGAAGCTTTCTTT.

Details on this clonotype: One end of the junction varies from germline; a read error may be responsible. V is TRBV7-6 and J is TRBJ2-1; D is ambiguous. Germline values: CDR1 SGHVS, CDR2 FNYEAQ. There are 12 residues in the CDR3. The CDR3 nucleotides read TGTGCCAGCAGCTTATCGGTCAATGAGCAGCTCTTC. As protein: CASSLSVNEQLF.

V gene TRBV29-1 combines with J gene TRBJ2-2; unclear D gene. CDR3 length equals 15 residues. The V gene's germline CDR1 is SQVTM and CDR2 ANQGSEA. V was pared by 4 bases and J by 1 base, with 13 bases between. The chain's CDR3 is CSVAGGSENTGELFF. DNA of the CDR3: TGCAGCGTTGCCGGTGGATCCGAGAACACCGGGGAGCTGTTTTTT.

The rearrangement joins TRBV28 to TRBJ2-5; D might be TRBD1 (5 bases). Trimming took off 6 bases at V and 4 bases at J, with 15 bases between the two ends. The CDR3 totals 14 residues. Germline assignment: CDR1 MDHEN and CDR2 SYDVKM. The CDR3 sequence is CASSFPGFSETQYF. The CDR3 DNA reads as TGTGCCAGCAGCTTCCCAGGGTTTTCAGAGACCCAGTACTTC.

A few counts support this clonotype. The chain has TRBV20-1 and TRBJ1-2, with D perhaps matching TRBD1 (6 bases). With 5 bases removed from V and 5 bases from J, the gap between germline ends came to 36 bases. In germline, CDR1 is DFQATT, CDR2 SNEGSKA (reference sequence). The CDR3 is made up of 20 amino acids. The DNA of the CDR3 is TGCAGTGCTTATGACAGGACGGGCTCAGGCACCCATCCGGGAATATATGGCTACACCTTC. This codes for CSAYDRTGSGTHPGIYGYTF.

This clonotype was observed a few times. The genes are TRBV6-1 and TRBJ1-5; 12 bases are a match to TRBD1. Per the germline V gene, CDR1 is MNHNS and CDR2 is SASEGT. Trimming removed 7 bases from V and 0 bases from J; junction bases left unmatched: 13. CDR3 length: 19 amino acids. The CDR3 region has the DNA TGTGCCAGCACCCGAACCGGGACAGGGGGCTTCTATAGCAATCAGCCCCAGCATTTT. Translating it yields CASTRTGTGGFYSNQPQHF.

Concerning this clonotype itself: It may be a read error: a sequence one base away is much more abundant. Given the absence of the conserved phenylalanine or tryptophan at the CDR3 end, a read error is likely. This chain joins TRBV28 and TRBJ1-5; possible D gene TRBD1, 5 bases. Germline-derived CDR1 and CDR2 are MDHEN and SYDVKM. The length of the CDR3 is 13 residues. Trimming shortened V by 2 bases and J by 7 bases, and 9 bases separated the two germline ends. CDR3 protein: CASSLGARQPQHC. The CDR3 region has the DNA TGTGCCAGCAGTTTAGGGGCGCGGCAGCCCCAGCATTGT.

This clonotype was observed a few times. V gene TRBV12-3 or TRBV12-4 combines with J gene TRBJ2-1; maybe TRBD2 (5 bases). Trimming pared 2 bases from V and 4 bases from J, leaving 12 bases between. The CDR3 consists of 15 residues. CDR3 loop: CASSLNQRGYNEQFF. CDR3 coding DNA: TGTGCCAGCAGTTTAAACCAGCGCGGGTACAATGAGCAGTTCTTC.

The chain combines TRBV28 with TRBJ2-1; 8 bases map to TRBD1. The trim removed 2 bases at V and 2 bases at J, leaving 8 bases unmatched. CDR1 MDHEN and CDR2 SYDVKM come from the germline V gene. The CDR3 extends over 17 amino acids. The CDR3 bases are TGTGCCAGCAGTTTACCGAGTCCAGGGGGCCCCTACAATGAGCAGTTCTTC. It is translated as CASSLPSPGGPYNEQFF.

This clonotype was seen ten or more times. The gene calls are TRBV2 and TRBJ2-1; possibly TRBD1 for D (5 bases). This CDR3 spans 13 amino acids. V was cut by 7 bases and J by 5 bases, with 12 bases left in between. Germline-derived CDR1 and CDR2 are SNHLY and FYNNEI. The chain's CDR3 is CASTWTFDNEQFF. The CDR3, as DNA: TGTGCCAGCACATGGACATTTGACAATGAGCAGTTCTTC.

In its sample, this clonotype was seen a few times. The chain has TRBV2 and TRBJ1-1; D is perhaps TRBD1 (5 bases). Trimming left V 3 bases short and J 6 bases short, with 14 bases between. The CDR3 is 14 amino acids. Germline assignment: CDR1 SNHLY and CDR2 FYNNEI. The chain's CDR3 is CASSDIAGRAEAFF. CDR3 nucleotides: TGTGCCAGCAGTGATATAGCAGGGAGGGCTGAAGCTTTCTTT. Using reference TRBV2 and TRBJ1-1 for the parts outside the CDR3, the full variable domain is EPEVTQTPSHQVTQMGQEVILRCVPISNHLYFYWYRQILGQKVEFLVSFYNNEISEKSEIFDDQFSVERPDGSNFTLKIRSTKLEDSAMYFCASSDIAGRAEAFFGQGTRLTVV.

CDR3 protein: CATSRDRGAGYEQYV. The CDR3, as DNA: TGTGCCACCAGCAGAGATCGGGGGGCCGGATACGAGCAGTACGTC. This chain links TRBV15 with TRBJ2-7; a possible D gene is TRBD2 (7 bases). V lost 0 bases and J lost 4, with 13 bases in between. Germline V gives CDR1 LNHNV, CDR2 YYDKDF (reference sequence). This CDR3 contains 15 residues.

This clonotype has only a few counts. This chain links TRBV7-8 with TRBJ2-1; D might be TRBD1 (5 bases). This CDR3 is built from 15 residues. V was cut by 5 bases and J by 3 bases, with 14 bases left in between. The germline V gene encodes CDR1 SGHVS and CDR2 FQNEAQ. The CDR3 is CASSIRGGYYNEQFF. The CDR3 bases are TGTGCCAGCAGCATTAGGGGCGGCTACTACAATGAGCAGTTCTTC.

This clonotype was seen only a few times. As DNA, the CDR3 is TGTGCCAGCAGTACGGGGGACAGGACTGGAAACACCATATATTTT. Protein product: CASSTGDRTGNTIYF. V and J are TRBV28 and TRBJ1-3, with 8 bases identical to TRBD1. This CDR3 is built from 15 residues. V lost 5 bases to trimming and J lost 2 bases; unmatched junction nucleotides: 5. In germline, CDR1 is MDHEN, CDR2 SYDVKM. Looking up the rest from reference TRBV28 and TRBJ1-3 gives the full variable domain: DVKVTQSSRYLVKRTGEKVFLECVQDMDHENMFWYRQDPGLGLRLIYFSYDVKMKEKGDIPEGYSVSREKKERFSLILESASTNQTSMYLCASSTGDRTGNTIYFGEGSWLTVV.

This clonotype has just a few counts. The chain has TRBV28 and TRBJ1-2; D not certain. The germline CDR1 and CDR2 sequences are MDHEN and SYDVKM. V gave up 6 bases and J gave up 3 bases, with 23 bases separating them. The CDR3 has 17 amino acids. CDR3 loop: CASSLRNDLNSYYGYTF. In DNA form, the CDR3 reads TGTGCCAGCAGCCTCAGGAACGACCTAAACTCCTACTATGGCTACACCTTC.

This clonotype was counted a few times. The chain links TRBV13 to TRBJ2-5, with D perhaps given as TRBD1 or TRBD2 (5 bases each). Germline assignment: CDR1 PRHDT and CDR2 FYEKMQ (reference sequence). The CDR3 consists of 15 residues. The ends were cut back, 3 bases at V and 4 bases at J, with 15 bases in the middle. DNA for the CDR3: TGTGCCAGCAGCTTCTCAGGAGAGGGGTCAGAGACCCAGTACTTC. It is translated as CASSFSGEGSETQYF.

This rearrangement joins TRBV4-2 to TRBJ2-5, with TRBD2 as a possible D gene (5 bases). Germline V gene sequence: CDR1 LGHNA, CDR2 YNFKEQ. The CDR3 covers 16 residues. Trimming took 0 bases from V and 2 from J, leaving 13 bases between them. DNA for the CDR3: TGTGCCAGCAGCCAAGAGGCGGGTTGGGTACAAGAGACCCAGTACTTC. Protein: CASSQEAGWVQETQYF.

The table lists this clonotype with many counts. The CDR3 sequence: CASSSGAYNEQFF. CDR3 nucleotide sequence: TGTGCCAGCAGTTCGGGAGCTTACAATGAGCAGTTCTTC. V usage is TRBV27 and J usage is TRBJ2-1, with D perhaps TRBD2 (6 bases). The CDR3 is made up of 13 amino acids. Trimming removed 4 bases from V and 4 bases from J, with 8 bases in between. Germline CDR1 is MNHEY and CDR2 is SMNVEV (reference sequence).

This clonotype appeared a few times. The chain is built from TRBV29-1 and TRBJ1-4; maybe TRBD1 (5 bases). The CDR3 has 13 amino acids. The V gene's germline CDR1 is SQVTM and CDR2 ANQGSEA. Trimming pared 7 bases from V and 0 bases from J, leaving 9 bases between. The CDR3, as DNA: TGCAGCGAGTTGACAGCAACTAATGAAAAACTGTTTTTT. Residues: CSELTATNEKLFF.